This T cell receptor (beta chain) is from a study of T-cell memory formation after mild COVID-19. V was pared by 5 bases and J by 3 bases, with 22 bases of the junction left unmatched. The CDR3 is 19 amino acids. Barcoded TCR alpha and TCR beta cDNA libraries with UMIs came from 5'RACE using constant-segment primers. Using its own MiXCR run on the 5' RACE reads, TCRdb lists one record per CDR3 protein. The data show 120,000 to 150,000 distinct CDR3 sequences, with about a fifth seen just once and over 2% held by the top ten. The gene calls are TRBV12-3 or TRBV12-4 and TRBJ2-7; TRBD1 matches 7 bases. This receptor was identified in an adult woman who had mild COVID-19 (a few samples of this study predate the infection). Cell type and time point are not known. Sequencing input: PBMCs or a T cell subset sorted from them (not recorded which). CDR3 DNA: TGTGCCAGCAGTAGAAATCCCGGGACAGTCCACCTGGGGATCTACGAGCAGTACTTC. This gives the protein CASSRNPGTVHLGIYEQYF.